The source of this TCR beta chain is a study of blood T cell repertoires in COVID-19. Across the study: Spain, Italy and the United States supplied samples that represented acute and convalescent COVID-19.

CDR3 size: 16 residues. V dropped 4 bases and J dropped 5; count of bases not matched to a gene: 10. Germline V CDR1 and CDR2: SGHTA, FQGNSA. Per the original methods: Estimates of nucleated cell counts were drawn from the amplification of reference gene primers. The protocol was immunoSEQ multiplex PCR, while the TCRdb copy is restricted to in-frame clones and leaves out a portion. V and J calls and clone size are copied from that table; D and trimming were computed from the DNA. The sample consists of 120,000 or so clones, approximately 85% of them appearing once. The chain couples TRBV7-2 to TRBJ2-3; 9 bases line up with TRBD2. The receptor's source is a woman aged 55-69 years with acute or convalescent COVID-19. The sequencing input was peripheral blood. The CDR3 coding sequence is TGTGCCAGCAGCTCACGTGGCGGGGGGGCCGTAGATACGCAGTATTTT. This codes for CASSSRGGGAVDTQYF.